This record covers a single T cell receptor (beta chain). Its matching antigen is unknown. This sample is drawn from a study of cytomegalovirus exposure and HLA in healthy donors. Study observations and caveats: An analysis was carried out later, and it reportedly showed fewer N-insertions in an Asian-associated ancestry cluster than the approximately 700-donor mean. Later, an analysis showed that TCR beta chains associated with HLA were more clonally expanded than others that were equally common. The study reported that TCR beta sequences accurately predicted HLA-A and HLA-B alleles in most subjects.

Participants comprised healthy donors of bone marrow. Primers for the PCR totalled 60 Vbeta and 13 Jbeta. TCRdb's table, derived via immunoSEQ multiplex PCR, lists solely in-frame clones and lacks some. This sample yields more than 95,000 clones, of which 60% to 85% are seen a single time; roughly 3.1% belongs to the top ten. Germline assignment: CDR1 LGHNA and CDR2 YSLEER. The V gene end was trimmed by 0 bases and the J gene end by 7 bases; junction bases not matched to a gene: 11. This CDR3 is 17 amino acids long. The origin of this receptor is a man aged 25 to 40 in good health and CMV-seronegative. The source material was PBMCs. J is TRBJ2-2 and V is TRBV4-3; 7 positions agree with TRBD1. The CDR3 spells CASSQDRRQGSIGELFF. The CDR3 DNA reads as TGCGCCAGCAGCCAAGATAGGAGACAGGGAAGCATCGGGGAGCTGTTTTTT.